This passage covers 16 T cell receptor beta chains from one sample sequenced in a study of beta chain features in type 1 diabetes. The whole isolated RNA underwent reverse transcription, so sequencing captured expressed TCRB transcripts. The data were produced by immunoSEQ multiplex PCR, yet TCRdb's version contains in-frame clones alone and is incomplete. The data contain about 150,000 clones, roughly 10% of them singletons. Sequenced material: naive CD4+ T cells from blood. The receptors shown here come from a man between 18 and 35 years old in good health.

This chain's CDR3 is CASSGDRDEQYF. The CDR3 DNA sequence: TGCGCCAGCAGTGGGGACAGGGACGAGCAGTACTTC. This chain links TRBV10-1 with TRBJ2-7, with TRBD1 identical over 9 bases. V lost 4 bases to trimming and J lost 5 bases; unmatched junction nucleotides: 0. The germline CDR1 and CDR2 sequences are WNHNN and SYGVQD (reference sequence). The CDR3 consists of 12 residues.

This rearrangement joins TRBV27 to TRBJ2-5, with D perhaps matching TRBD2 (6 bases). Germline lookup yields CDR1 MNHEY and CDR2 SMNVEV (reference sequence). The CDR3 is 14 amino acids. Trimming removed 3 bases at V and 5 bases at J, with 13 bases between. CDR3 nucleotide sequence: TGTGCCAGCAGTTTCCCCCGCGCGGGGGAGACCCAGTACTTC. This translates into CASSFPRAGETQYF.

CDR3 coding DNA: TGTGCCAGCAGCCCTAGACAGGGTTCTAACTATGGCTACACCTTC. It yields the protein CASSPRQGSNYGYTF. The gene calls are TRBV7-9 and TRBJ1-2; 7 nucleotides align to TRBD1. The germline V gene encodes CDR1 SEHNR and CDR2 FQNEAQ (reference sequence). With 5 bases clipped from V and 0 bases from J, the junction kept 6 bases outside the gene matches. This CDR3 is built from 15 residues.

The chain joins TRBV18 to TRBJ1-1; D remains unclear. Germline loops: CDR1 KGHSH, CDR2 LQKENI. The V and J ends lost 2 bases and 1 base respectively, with 5 bases between them. This CDR3 spans 13 amino acids. In DNA form, the CDR3 reads TGTGCCAGCTCACCATCACAGAACACTGAAGCTTTCTTT. As protein: CASSPSQNTEAFF.

This clone has ten or more counts. The chain uses TRBV4-2 and TRBJ1-2; D is perhaps TRBD1 (5 bases). Germline V lookup: CDR1 LGHNA, CDR2 YNFKEQ. The V gene lost 3 bases and the J gene lost 2 bases, with 13 bases spanning the gap. The CDR3 is 15 amino acids. CDR3 DNA: TGTGCCAGCAGCCAGGGATTGACAGCGAACTATGGCTACACCTTC. The encoded protein is CASSQGLTANYGYTF.

This chain connects TRBV7-2 to TRBJ2-7; D is perhaps TRBD1 (6 bases). This CDR3 comprises 15 residues. Germline CDR1 reads SGHTA; CDR2 reads FQGNSA. V lost 1 base and J lost 0, with 10 bases in between. DNA for the CDR3: TGTGCCAGCAGCTTAGGGGGGCCCCTCTCCTACGAGCAGTACTTC. Protein sequence: CASSLGGPLSYEQYF.

V usage is TRBV5-1 and J usage is TRBJ2-5; TRBD1 aligns across 7 bases. Losses at the gene ends were 0 bases for V and 5 bases for J; bases not matched to a gene: 4. This CDR3 is 14 amino acids long. Per the germline V gene, CDR1 is SGHRS and CDR2 is YFSETQ. The CDR3 nucleotides read TGCGCCAGCAGCTTGGTGGTGACAGGGGAGACCCAGTACTTC. Its protein is CASSLVVTGETQYF.

This chain links TRBV6-5 with TRBJ1-2, with 7 bases that match TRBD1. The CDR3 is 15 amino acids. V was pared by 2 bases and J by 0 bases, with 3 bases of the junction left unmatched. Germline loops: CDR1 MNHEY, CDR2 SVGAGI. The CDR3 loop is CASSYDRDPNYGYTF. The CDR3 nucleotides are TGTGCCAGCAGTTACGACAGGGACCCTAACTATGGCTACACCTTC.

The chain has TRBV5-1 and TRBJ1-1, with D unresolved. V gave up 4 bases and J gave up 5 bases, with 12 bases separating them. The CDR3 consists of 13 residues. Germline V lookup: CDR1 SGHRS, CDR2 YFSETQ. The CDR3 reads CASSIREGTEAFF. The CDR3 DNA follows: TGCGCCAGCAGCATCCGGGAGGGAACTGAAGCTTTCTTT. The full variable domain, with the rest looked up from reference TRBV5-1 and TRBJ1-1, is KAGVTQTPRYLIKTRGQQVTLSCSPISGHRSVSWYQQTPGQGLQFLFEYFSETQRNKGNFPGRFSGRQFSNSRSEMNVSTLELGDSALYLCASSIREGTEAFFGQGTRLTVV.

The chain employs TRBV2 and TRBJ2-5; D possibly corresponds to TRBD2 (5 bases). Per the germline V gene, CDR1 is SNHLY and CDR2 is FYNNEI. V lost 1 base and J lost 5, with 11 bases in between. The CDR3 contains 14 residues. The DNA for the CDR3 is TGTGCCAGCAGTGAAGAGAGGGTCGGGGAGACCCAGTACTTC. Translating it yields CASSEERVGETQYF.

V gene TRBV28 combines with J gene TRBJ2-7, with 8 positions matching TRBD2. V shed 3 bases and J 4 bases; nucleotides not matched to a gene: 8. Germline CDR1 is MDHEN and CDR2 is SYDVKM. This CDR3 contains 15 residues. The chain's CDR3 is CASSFGVAGNYEQYF. The CDR3 DNA reads as TGTGCCAGCAGTTTTGGAGTAGCGGGGAATTACGAGCAGTACTTC. Complete variable domain (other parts from reference TRBV28 and TRBJ2-7): DVKVTQSSRYLVKRTGEKVFLECVQDMDHENMFWYRQDPGLGLRLIYFSYDVKMKEKGDIPEGYSVSREKKERFSLILESASTNQTSMYLCASSFGVAGNYEQYFGPGTRLTVT.

A few counts support this clone. The genes are TRBV4-3 and TRBJ2-5, with D perhaps matching TRBD1 (5 bases). V was pared by 2 bases and J by 4 bases, with 26 bases between. Germline V gene data show CDR1 as LGHNA and CDR2 as YSLEER. The CDR3 extends over 19 amino acids. The CDR3: CASSQFLRAAGSRAETQYF. The CDR3 region has the DNA TGCGCCAGCAGCCAATTTCTTAGGGCGGCAGGGTCTAGGGCAGAGACCCAGTACTTC.

This clone has only a few counts. The chain has TRBV9 and TRBJ2-3, with D possibly TRBD1 on 6 matching bases. V lost 1 base and J lost 4, with 19 bases in between. CDR1 and CDR2 from the germline V gene are SGDLS and YYNGEE. CDR3 length: 17 amino acids. CDR3 loop: CASSVIDTGNQADTQYF. DNA of the CDR3: TGTGCCAGCAGCGTAATCGACACAGGGAACCAAGCAGATACGCAGTATTTT.

This clone was recorded a few times. This chain connects TRBV7-8 to TRBJ2-5; 9 bases align to TRBD2. This CDR3 has 17 residues. V trimming: 2 bases; J trimming: 5 bases; junction bases outside the gene matches: 12. CDR1 and CDR2 (germline): SGHVS, FQNEAQ. CDR3 DNA sequence: TGTGCCAGCAGCTTAAGACTAGCGGTTGGGGGTAATGAGACCCAGTACTTC. Protein product: CASSLRLAVGGNETQYF.

The chain recombines TRBV18 with TRBJ2-7, with a tentative D call TRBD1 (5 bases). This CDR3 spans 13 amino acids. CDR1 KGHSH and CDR2 LQKENI come from the germline V gene. The V and J ends lost 6 bases and 2 bases respectively, with 11 bases between them. CDR3 nucleotide sequence: TGTGCCAGCTCTACGACAGAAGCCTACGAGCAGTACTTC. Amino acid sequence: CASSTTEAYEQYF. The whole variable domain, filled in from reference TRBV18 and TRBJ2-7, reads NAGVMQNPRHLVRRRGQEARLRCSPMKGHSHVYWYRQLPEEGLKFMVYLQKENIIDESGMPKERFSAEFPKEGPSILRIQQVVRGDSAAYFCASSTTEAYEQYFGPGTRLTVT.

This clone has a count of ten or more. This sequence joins TRBV4-2 and TRBJ2-7; D is perhaps TRBD1 (6 bases). V lost 0 bases to trimming and J lost 6 bases, with 15 bases between them. CDR3 size: 15 residues. In germline, CDR1 is LGHNA, CDR2 YNFKEQ. The CDR3 here is CASSQDLIDRFEQYF. The CDR3 coding sequence is TGTGCCAGCAGCCAAGACCTAATCGACAGGTTCGAGCAGTACTTC.